The 32 T cell receptor beta chains below were found in one sample sequenced in a study of blood T cells in healthy people across ages. A second about 7 to 12 cycle PCR used barcoded and J-beta primers. TCRdb re-derived calls from the 5' RACE reads in MiXCR, one entry per CDR3 protein. The table records more than 800,000 distinct CDR3 sequences, 29% of them present only once. Material: blood. Receptor source: an elderly woman in good health.

This clonotype has a count of ten or more. This chain connects TRBV7-2 to TRBJ2-5, with 7 bases lining up with TRBD2. CDR1 and CDR2 (germline): SGHTA, FQGNSA. CDR3 size: 14 residues. V gave up 5 bases and J gave up 5 bases; unmatched junction bases: 8. CDR3 protein: CASSPLMRGETQYF. DNA of the CDR3: TGTGCCAGCAGCCCCCTAATGCGGGGGGAGACCCAGTACTTC.

Comment on this clonotype: At one boundary the junction diverges from the germline segment, which might be a read error. The J gene is TRBJ2-1, the V gene TRBV28; D is possibly TRBD1 (5 bases). CDR1 and CDR2 from the germline V gene are MDHEN and SYDVKM. CDR3 size: 11 residues. CDR3 protein: CAGRVNYEQFF. The CDR3 DNA follows: TGTGCCGGCAGGGTAAACTACGAGCAGTTCTTC.

J is TRBJ1-2 and V is TRBV12-3 or TRBV12-4; 10 bases align to TRBD1. The CDR3 length is 15 residues. V lost 4 bases, J lost 2 bases, and 4 bases stayed unmatched. The chain's CDR3 is CASSYRTGGNYGYTF. CDR3 nucleotide sequence: TGTGCCAGCAGTTACCGGACAGGGGGAAACTATGGCTACACCTTC.

This clonotype was counted many times. The rearrangement links TRBV12-3 or TRBV12-4 to TRBJ2-7; 9 bases fit TRBD2. This CDR3 contains 17 residues. J lost 5 bases, V lost 5 bases, and 16 bases had no gene match. The CDR3 spells CASSVRTGAGGPDEQYF. The DNA of the CDR3 is TGTGCCAGCAGTGTCCGCACGGGGGCGGGGGGGCCGGACGAGCAGTACTTC.

Note on this clonotype: One base away lies a much larger clone, so this may be a sequencing read error. V gene TRBV12-3 or TRBV12-4 combines with J gene TRBJ2-2, with D possibly matching TRBD1 (6 bases). This CDR3 spans 14 amino acids. CDR3 loop: CVSCWGRGTGELFF. CDR3 nucleotides: TGTGTCAGCTGCTGGGGGCGAGGCACCGGGGAGCTGTTTTTT.

This clonotype was seen just once. CDR3 sequence: CASSPRDTDLYEQYF. The CDR3 nucleotides are TGCGCCAGCAGCCCCCGGGACACCGACCTCTACGAGCAGTACTTC. The chain couples TRBV5-1 to TRBJ2-4; D may be TRBD1 (6 bases). The last part of the DNA fits TRBJ2-7 better; the J call may be wrong. Germline CDR1 reads SGHRS; CDR2 reads YFSETQ. The CDR3 is 15 residues long.

The rearrangement links TRBV7-9 to TRBJ1-1; 9 nucleotides agree with TRBD1. Per germline, CDR1 SEHNR and CDR2 FQNEAQ (reference sequence). This CDR3 spans 17 amino acids. V shed 1 base and J 1 base; nucleotides not matched to a gene: 7. The CDR3: CASSLVRDRVRNTEAFF. In nucleotides, the CDR3 is TGTGCCAGCAGCTTAGTCCGGGACAGGGTACGGAACACTGAAGCTTTCTTT.

This clonotype was detected ten times or more. V is TRBV4-3 and J is TRBJ2-3; the match to TRBD2 covers 8 bases. With 0 bases clipped from V and 5 bases from J, the junction kept 13 bases outside the gene matches. CDR3 length: 18 residues. Germline-derived CDR1 and CDR2 are LGHNA and YSLEER. This CDR3 is CASSQDIMAGGLLDTQYF. CDR3 DNA: TGCGCCAGCAGCCAAGATATCATGGCGGGGGGTTTGTTAGATACGCAGTATTTT.

The chain employs TRBV5-1 and TRBJ2-7, with D tentatively TRBD2 (5 bases). The CDR3 totals 14 residues. V was shortened by 4 bases and J by 5 bases, with 16 bases between the two germline ends. The germline V gene has CDR1 SGHRS and CDR2 YFSETQ. DNA of the CDR3: TGCGCCAGCAGCCCCCTGGTCACCGGGGACGAGCAGTACTTC. Translation gives CASSPLVTGDEQYF.

A note on this clonotype: Possible read error: a much larger clone is one base away. This sequence joins TRBV7-9 and TRBJ2-4; 9 bases match TRBD1. The CDR3 totals 17 residues. V shed 4 bases and J 13 bases; nucleotides not matched to a gene: 20. CDR1 SEHNR and CDR2 FQNEAQ come from the germline V gene (reference sequence). CDR3 sequence (DNA): TGTGCCAGCAGCTCGGCAACCGGGACAGGGTTGGGCTTTGAGCAGTACTTC. Translating gives CASSSATGTGLGFEQYF.

This rearrangement joins TRBV5-1 to TRBJ1-4; maybe TRBD1 (6 bases). Trimming left V 4 bases short and J 8 bases short, with 15 bases between. Germline CDR1 is SGHRS and CDR2 is YFSETQ. The CDR3 has 14 residues. In nucleotides, the CDR3 is TGCGCCAGCAGCGTAACAGGGAGTGGGGAAAAACTGTTTTTT. Amino acids: CASSVTGSGEKLFF. The full variable domain, completed using reference TRBV5-1 and TRBJ1-4, is KAGVTQTPRYLIKTRGQQVTLSCSPISGHRSVSWYQQTPGQGLQFLFEYFSETQRNKGNFPGRFSGRQFSNSRSEMNVSTLELGDSALYLCASSVTGSGEKLFFGSGTQLSVL.

This clonotype was seen many times. J is TRBJ1-2 and V is TRBV7-2; maybe TRBD1 (5 bases). This CDR3 has 17 amino acids. Germline V CDR1 and CDR2: SGHTA, FQGNSA. V was clipped by 1 base and J by 4 bases, with 19 bases between them. Here the CDR3 reads CASSLVGGSWTGYGYTF. The CDR3 DNA reads TGTGCCAGCAGCTTAGTGGGGGGGAGTTGGACTGGCTATGGCTACACCTTC.

Regarding this clonotype: This sequence may be a read error, since a much larger clone differs from it by one base. This sequence joins TRBV5-4 and TRBJ2-3; D perhaps matches TRBD1 (6 bases). From germline, CDR1 is SGHNT and CDR2 YYREEE (reference sequence). Trimming cost V 4 bases and J 2 bases, with 14 bases left between them. This CDR3 has 15 amino acids. The chain's CDR3 is CASSLRGSYTDTQYF. CDR3 DNA sequence: TGTGCCAGCAGCCTGAGGGGGTCCTACACAGATACGCAGTATTTT.

This clonotype was counted at least ten times. CDR3 DNA: TGTGCCAGCAGACGGGGACAGGGGGGATTCTACGAGCAGTACTTC. Protein sequence: CASRRGQGGFYEQYF. The V gene is TRBV6-2 or TRBV6-3, the J gene TRBJ2-7; 11 nucleotides agree with TRBD1. Trimming removed 6 bases from V and 3 bases from J; junction bases left unmatched: 7. The length of the CDR3 is 15 residues. Germline V lookup: CDR1 MNHEY, CDR2 SVGEGT.

This clonotype was found many times. V gene TRBV6-6 combines with J gene TRBJ2-7, with 9 positions matching TRBD1. V lost 6 bases to trimming and J lost 2 bases; unmatched junction nucleotides: 17. CDR1 MNHNY and CDR2 SVGAGI come from the germline V gene (reference sequence). This CDR3 region has 18 residues. The CDR3: CASSNQQGASPGTYEQYF. CDR3 DNA sequence: TGTGCCAGCAGCAACCAACAGGGGGCATCTCCCGGGACCTACGAGCAGTACTTC.

Notes on this clonotype: A single base separates this from a much larger clone, so it may be a read error. V is TRBV30 and J is TRBJ2-1, with D unclear. CDR1 is GTSNPN, CDR2 SVGIG, per germline (reference sequence). CDR3 length: 12 amino acids. This CDR3 is CAWAHPLDEQVF. The CDR3 coding sequence is TGTGCCTGGGCCCATCCTTTGGATGAGCAGGTCTTC. Looking up the rest from reference TRBV30 and TRBJ2-1 gives the full variable domain: SQTIHQWPATLVQPVGSPLSLECTVEGTSNPNLYWYRQAAGRGLQLLFYSVGIGQISSEVPQNLSASRPQDRQFILSSKKLLLSDSGFYLCAWAHPLDEQVFGPGTRLTVL.

As regards this clonotype: A read error is possible here, since a much larger clone lies one base away. This chain connects TRBV5-1 to TRBJ2-5; a possible D gene is TRBD1 (6 bases). This CDR3 is built from 14 residues. From germline, CDR1 is SGHRS and CDR2 YFSETQ. With 4 bases removed from V and 11 bases from J, the gap between germline ends came to 21 bases. In DNA form, the CDR3 reads TGCGCCAGCAGCGTCGGGACAACCAACAATGAGCAGTACTTC. Protein product: CASSVGTTNNEQYF.

This clonotype was recorded many times. V is TRBV7-2 and J is TRBJ2-7; perhaps D is TRBD1 or TRBD2 (5 bases each). Germline assignment: CDR1 SGHTA and CDR2 FQGNSA. Trimming removed 0 bases at V and 9 bases at J, with 15 bases between. The CDR3 consists of 14 residues. The CDR3 region has the DNA TGTGCCAGCAGCTTAGCCCCGGACACCCGGGGGCAGTACTTC. It is translated as CASSLAPDTRGQYF.

This clonotype was found many times. The J gene is TRBJ1-5, the V gene TRBV3-1; a weak D match, TRBD1 (5 bases). This CDR3 contains 14 residues. With 2 bases removed from V and 3 bases from J, the gap between germline ends came to 8 bases. CDR1 and CDR2 from the germline V gene are LGHDT and YNNKEL (reference sequence). CDR3 amino acids: CASSQKGLNQPQHF. CDR3 bases: TGTGCCAGCAGCCAAAAGGGACTCAATCAGCCCCAGCATTTT.

In the case of this clonotype: With a much larger clone just one base away, this may be a read error. V usage is TRBV10-3 and J usage is TRBJ2-3, with a possible D match to TRBD2 (5 bases). The CDR3 is made up of 13 amino acids. Germline assignment: CDR1 ENHRY and CDR2 SYGVKD. CDR3 loop: CAISPPSTDAQYF. The CDR3 DNA reads as TGTGCCATCAGTCCCCCTAGCACAGATGCGCAGTATTTT.

This clonotype was detected only once. The chain employs TRBV27 and TRBJ1-1; weak D call: TRBD1 (5 bases). The CDR3 extends over 15 amino acids. The germline V gene encodes CDR1 MNHEY and CDR2 SMNVEV (reference sequence). Trimming took 4 bases from V and 0 from J, leaving 12 bases between them. The CDR3 spells CASSSYRTVNTEAFF. DNA of the CDR3: TGTGCCAGCAGTTCCTACAGGACGGTGAACACTGAAGCTTTCTTT.

V is TRBV5-5 and J is TRBJ2-3, with D hard to call. The CDR3 covers 15 residues. Trimming removed 6 bases at V and 0 bases at J, with 14 bases between. CDR1 is SGHKS, CDR2 YYEKEE, per germline (reference sequence). For the CDR3, the DNA is TGTGCCAGCACCTGGGAAGGGCTAAGCACAGATACGCAGTATTTT. Its translation: CASTWEGLSTDTQYF.

This clonotype occurred many times. The junction differs from germline at one of its ends, possibly a read error. V gene TRBV5-1 combines with J gene TRBJ2-5, with D tentatively TRBD2 (6 bases). The CDR3 sequence is 14 residues long. CDR1 is SGHRS, CDR2 YFSETQ, per germline. The CDR3 nucleotides read TGTGCCAGCAGCCGTCTCTCCGGGGGAGAGACCCAGTACTTC. Residues: CASSRLSGGETQYF. Full variable domain (rest looked up from reference TRBV5-1 and TRBJ2-5): KAGVTQTPRYLIKTRGQQVTLSCSPISGHRSVSWYQQTPGQGLQFLFEYFSETQRNKGNFPGRFSGRQFSNSRSEMNVSTLELGDSALYLCASSRLSGGETQYFGPGTRLLVL.

This clonotype was counted ten times or more. V usage is TRBV5-1 and J usage is TRBJ2-5; D may be TRBD1 (5 bases). Trimming cost V 5 bases and J 1 base, with 12 bases left between them. CDR1 is SGHRS and CDR2 is YFSETQ in the germline V gene. This CDR3 has 14 residues. The CDR3, as DNA: TGCGCCAGCAGGGTCAGGGCAAGCCAAGAGACCCAGTACTTC. It yields the protein CASRVRASQETQYF.

This clonotype was seen a handful of times. This may arise from a read error, as a much more abundant clone is one base away. The chain couples TRBV7-8 to TRBJ2-1; TRBD2 agrees at 12 bases. The closer fit of TRBJ2-7 to the DNA end suggests the J call may be wrong. Germline assignment: CDR1 SGHVS and CDR2 FQNEAQ. The CDR3 is 18 amino acids. CDR3 in DNA: TGTGCCAGCAGCTATGGAGGACTAGCGGGGAGCTCCTACAATGAGCAGTACTTC. This codes for CASSYGGLAGSSYNEQYF.

This clonotype was seen many times. CDR3 protein: CASSPPGQIFKQFF. The CDR3 nucleotides read TGTGCCAGCAGCCCACCGGGACAGATATTTAAGCAGTTCTTC. V gene TRBV7-6 combines with J gene TRBJ2-1; 7 bases line up with TRBD1. The junction had 12 bases not matched to a gene; V was cut back by 5 bases and J by 11 bases. From germline, CDR1 is SGHVS and CDR2 FNYEAQ. The CDR3 runs to 14 residues.

This clonotype was recorded at least ten times. The chain couples TRBV20-1 to TRBJ1-6; TRBD1 matches 7 bases. CDR1 is DFQATT, CDR2 SNEGSKA, per germline (reference sequence). J was trimmed by 3 bases and V by 6 bases; bases with no gene match: 14. CDR3 length: 17 residues. The CDR3: CSAQEGGQDLYNSPLHF. For the CDR3, the DNA is TGCAGTGCGCAAGAAGGAGGACAGGACCTCTATAATTCACCCCTCCACTTT.

This clonotype was recorded many times. The V and J genes are TRBV2 and TRBJ2-3; the match to TRBD2 covers 11 bases. The trim removed 5 bases at V and 6 bases at J, leaving 1 base unmatched. This CDR3 contains 13 residues. CDR1 and CDR2 (germline): SNHLY, FYNNEI. The CDR3 DNA follows: TGTGCCAGCAGTATAGCGGGGGGGGATACGCAGTATTTT. This gives the protein CASSIAGGDTQYF.

The sample holds many counts of this clonotype. V gene TRBV24-1 combines with J gene TRBJ2-3; D gene unclear. CDR1 and CDR2 from the germline V gene are KGHDR and SFDVKD. With 5 bases removed from V and 6 bases from J, the gap between germline ends came to 5 bases. CDR3 length: 11 residues. CDR3 in amino acids: CATSVADTQYF. DNA of the CDR3: TGTGCCACCAGTGTGGCTGATACGCAGTATTTT.

The chain recombines TRBV5-4 with TRBJ2-2; D is undetermined. The V and J ends lost 0 bases and 5 bases respectively, with 11 bases between them. This CDR3 is 15 amino acids long. CDR1 is SGHNT and CDR2 is YYREEE in the germline V gene (reference sequence). CDR3 DNA sequence: TGTGCCAGCAGCTTGGACAACATGGGGACCGGGGAGCTGTTTTTT. Protein product: CASSLDNMGTGELFF.

In its sample, this clonotype was seen a few times. The chain combines TRBV5-5 with TRBJ1-2, with TRBD1 identical over 7 bases. The CDR3 sequence is 16 residues long. Germline assignment: CDR1 SGHKS and CDR2 YYEKEE (reference sequence). Germline trimming cut 5 bases from V and 4 bases from J; bases unmatched to any gene: 14. The CDR3 DNA reads TGTGCCAGCAGTTTTAGCCGGGACAGCGGGTTCTATGGCTACACCTTC. This encodes CASSFSRDSGFYGYTF.

CDR3 in DNA: TGTGCCAGCAGCGCGAGGATCAGCGGGACTGGGGAGACCCAGTACTTC. It is translated as CASSARISGTGETQYF. This sequence joins TRBV7-2 and TRBJ2-5; TRBD2 agrees at 7 bases. The trim removed 5 bases at V and 5 bases at J, leaving 14 bases unmatched. The germline V gene encodes CDR1 SGHTA and CDR2 FQGNSA. This CDR3 is built from 16 residues.